This T cell receptor beta chain is drawn from a study of cytomegalovirus exposure and HLA in healthy donors. Study in general: Out of 150 million to 200 million T cells, an earlier analysis found about 120 million unique TCR beta sequences in total. Study-wide results and limits: TCR beta sequences numbering about 17,000 were associated with HLA alleles at 0.05 false discovery rate in a later analysis. In a later analysis, common viral pathogens appeared linked to several of the most significant clusters.

Regarding donors, all were healthy bone marrow donors. Comment on this clone: The antigen remains unidentified.

The PCR used 60 Vbeta and 13 Jbeta primers. Libraries were prepared by immunoSEQ multiplex PCR; TCRdb keeps only in-frame clonotypes and omits some of them. The sample lists roughly 130,000 clones, around two thirds seen once, with roughly 1.9% in the top ten. Germline V gene data show CDR1 as SGHRS and CDR2 as YFSETQ. The V and J ends lost 0 bases and 0 bases respectively, with 11 bases between them. There are 16 residues in the CDR3. The sequence was obtained from a male donor in good health and CMV-seronegative. Material for sequencing was PBMCs. The rearrangement links TRBV5-1 to TRBJ2-3; perhaps TRBD1 as D (6 bases). Here the CDR3 reads CASSLARDTSTDTQYF. The CDR3 DNA reads TGCGCCAGCAGCTTGGCCCGGGACACCAGCACAGATACGCAGTATTTT.